Presented here are 12 T cell receptor beta chains from one specimen sequenced in a study of CD8+ T cells in alopecia areata. Investigators isolated RNA and reverse transcribed it into cDNA to act as the sequencing template. The protocol was immunoSEQ multiplex PCR, while the TCRdb copy is restricted to in-frame clones and leaves out a portion. The sample contains 200,000 to 250,000 clones, approximately 57% of which appear only once. The treatment here: oral pan-JAK inhibitor, 5-10 mg twice daily. The sequencing used CD4+ T cells sorted from blood, collected at week 4, from a patient treated with tofacitinib. The receptors shown here come from a human donor with alopecia areata.

The rearrangement uses TRBV12-2 and TRBJ2-5; the table gives TRBD2 as D, unverified against the DNA. TRBV12-2 is a listed pseudogene. The CDR3 consists of 17 residues. The DNA of the CDR3 is TGTGCAAGTCGCTTAGCGCTACTGGTCTCCTCGGGGGAGACCCAGTACTTC. Translating it yields CASRLALLVSSGETQYF.

V and J are TRBV29-1 and TRBJ1-1; D unclear. CDR1 and CDR2 from the germline V gene are SQVTM and ANQGSEA. V gave up 6 bases and J gave up 6 bases, with 11 bases separating them. The CDR3 is 11 amino acids. The CDR3 bases are TGCAGCGTACTCAGGAATCCTGAAGCTTTCTTT. Its protein product is CSVLRNPEAFF.

The genes are TRBV30 and TRBJ2-7, with D perhaps assigned TRBD1 or TRBD2 (7 bases each). The germline V gene encodes CDR1 GTSNPN and CDR2 SVGIG (reference sequence). Trimming removed 2 bases from V and 0 bases from J, with 11 bases in between. This CDR3 is built from 14 residues. The CDR3 DNA reads TGTGCCTGGAGTTCAGGGGGGGGCTCCTACGAGCAGTACTTC. Protein sequence: CAWSSGGGSYEQYF.

The chain carries TRBV5-6 and TRBJ2-1; 12 bases are shared with TRBD1. The germline gives CDR1 SGHDT, CDR2 YYEEEE. The ends lost 4 bases at V and 8 bases at J; junction bases unmatched: 10. CDR3 length: 16 amino acids. CDR3 sequence reads: CASSTTRDRGLDEQFF. The CDR3 region has the DNA TGTGCCAGCAGCACTACCCGGGACAGGGGGCTTGATGAGCAGTTCTTC.

This clone was seen a single time. This rearrangement joins TRBV29-1 to TRBJ1-2; 8 positions agree with TRBD1. The CDR3 length is 12 residues. From germline, CDR1 is SQVTM and CDR2 ANQGSEA. V was pared by 2 bases and J by 5 bases, with 1 base of the junction left unmatched. The CDR3 is CSVETGGYGYTF. CDR3 sequence (DNA): TGCAGCGTTGAAACAGGGGGGTATGGCTACACCTTC.

For this clone: Other DNA variants within this sample encode the same CDR3. The rearrangement joins TRBV29-1 to TRBJ2-3; possibly TRBD2 for D (5 bases). The length of the CDR3 is 13 residues. The V and J ends lost 6 bases and 0 bases respectively, with 10 bases between them. Germline CDR1 SQVTM, CDR2 ANQGSEA. This CDR3 is CSVRGLSTDTQYF. The CDR3 nucleotides are TGCAGCGTACGTGGACTTAGCACAGATACGCAGTATTTT.

The V gene is TRBV5-6, the J gene TRBJ1-1; 9 bases align to TRBD1. Germline lookup yields CDR1 SGHDT and CDR2 YYEEEE. The CDR3 covers 16 residues. With 4 bases clipped from V and 3 bases from J, the junction kept 10 bases outside the gene matches. CDR3 amino acids: CASSQGTGSDHTEAFF. The CDR3 DNA reads TGTGCCAGCAGCCAAGGGACAGGGTCAGATCACACTGAAGCTTTCTTT.

The CDR3 DNA reads TGTGCCAGCAGTCCACAGGGACCAACTTACGAGCAGTACTTC. Translated: CASSPQGPTYEQYF. This sequence joins TRBV2 and TRBJ2-7; possible D gene TRBD1, 6 bases. V gave up 5 bases and J gave up 4 bases, with 15 bases separating them. This CDR3 is built from 14 residues. Germline assignment: CDR1 SNHLY and CDR2 FYNNEI.

J is TRBJ1-1 and V is TRBV15; D gene ambiguous. There are 15 residues in the CDR3. Per germline, CDR1 LNHNV and CDR2 YYDKDF (reference sequence). V lost 0 bases, J lost 1 base, and 9 bases lay in between. The CDR3 loop reads CATSRDRRWNTEAFF. CDR3 nucleotide sequence: TGTGCCACCAGCAGAGATAGGAGGTGGAACACTGAAGCTTTCTTT.

The CDR3 bases are TGTGCCAGCAGCTCCGGGATAGTTAGTGGCTACACCTTC. This gives the protein CASSSGIVSGYTF. V and J are TRBV7-2 and TRBJ1-2; D not certain. Trimming removed 4 bases at V and 7 bases at J, with 13 bases between. CDR3 length: 13 residues. Germline loops: CDR1 SGHTA, CDR2 FQGNSA.

This chain uses TRBV20-1 with TRBJ1-2; possibly TRBD1 for D (6 bases). The length of the CDR3 is 11 residues. The V end was cut by 6 bases, the J end by 7 bases, with 12 bases between. Germline CDR1 is DFQATT and CDR2 is SNEGSKA (reference sequence). This chain's CDR3 is CSAPDRFGYTF. CDR3 nucleotide sequence: TGCAGTGCCCCAGACAGGTTTGGCTACACCTTC.

This clone was seen repeatedly, ten times or more. CDR3 amino acids: CASSLKETQYF. Written as DNA, the CDR3 is TGTGCCAGCAGCTTAAAAGAGACCCAGTACTTC. J is TRBJ2-5 and V is TRBV7-3; D is unresolved. V was cut by 1 base and J by 3 bases, with 0 bases left in between. Germline assignment: CDR1 SGHTA and CDR2 FQGTGA. The CDR3 length is 11 residues.